Sequencing of this TCR beta chain was carried out in a study of T cells after yellow fever vaccination (dated by TCRdb to between 2018 and 2021). About the study as a whole: The SMART-Seq v4 Ultra Low Input RNA kit was used to prepare libraries from fractions with low cell numbers. To follow T-cell clones before and after both primary and booster YFV17D yellow fever vaccination, bulk TCR alpha and beta repertoires underwent longitudinal sequencing. Blood samples were taken at several timepoints before and after primary and secondary immunization, and bulk PBMC replicates and cell subsets were isolated. Two healthy male donors, one aged 18 to 30 and one aged 30 to 40 years, made up the cohort.

The CDR3 covers 16 residues, taking in both the cysteine and the phenylalanine. Just CDR3 DNA is preserved here, 48 bases in frame from base 1. V and J lose 4 bases and 0 bases, and a span of 12 bases separates them. Based on the germline V gene, the CDR1 and CDR2 sequences are SGHAT and FQNNGV. Sequenced using an Illumina NovaSeq 6000. Synthesis of TCR cDNA relied on 5'RACE template switching, a step that introduced a universal primer site along with unique molecular identifiers. Priming for cDNA synthesis came from both the TCR alpha and TCR beta constant segments. Libraries were amplified in two PCR steps, with sample barcodes and sequencing adapters added in the second step. Sequencing of libraries was performed on Illumina HiSeq 2500 (2x100 bp) or NovaSeq (2x150 bp). From the authors' description of their analysis: MIGEC handled demultiplexing of reads and collapsing into UMI consensus sequences, while MiXCR performed V(D)J alignment. Using edgeR on replicate PBMC samples, clonotypes were called vaccine-responding if FDR was below 0.01 and the log2 fold change was above 5 up to day 15. CD4 or CD8 identity was assigned to each bulk clonotype according to whether the clonotype was present at higher abundance in the sequenced CD4 repertoire or the sequenced CD8 repertoire. TCRdb reran the public reads through fastp at Q25 and MiXCR, keeping productive beta chains. Duplicate CDR3 protein sequences are folded into a single record with the most common DNA and genes. TCRdb, rather than the study authors, made the V and J calls. This sample gives 250,000 to 350,000 distinct CDR3 sequences in total; approximately 8% of them show up just once. The ten largest make up about 3.5% of the sample.

Regarding this clonotype: It has no known antigen specificity. One base away there is no much larger clone; base qualities are not given.

Overall study results and their limits: The secondary T-cell response was found to be weaker but faster than the primary response, with a peak reached on day 5 rather than on day 15. Only a couple of donors were included in the study, so the extent to which the findings can be generalized is limited. After the booster, most of the clones that had expanded following primary vaccination were detected again (approximately 95% of CD4 and around 88% of CD8), which suggests that memory was broadly maintained. Computational filtering was needed because FACS-sorted repertoires could contain abundant contaminating clonotypes from the bulk population. A small fraction of clonotypes appeared in both the CD4 and CD8 compartments, likely as a result of convergent recombination.

The label giving this sample's treatment or condition can be read as: live attenuated yellow fever vaccine strain. A standard Ficoll-Paque protocol was used to isolate PBMCs from peripheral blood. CD4 and CD8 T-cell fractions were isolated with Dynabeads CD4 and CD8 positive selection kits. RNA was extracted with TriZol from bulk PBMCs, CD4 and CD8 fractions, and dextramer-positive and dextramer-negative fractions. The source material was CD4+ T cells sorted from PBMCs, sampled 5 days after the yellow fever booster vaccination. The sequence links TRBV11-2 to TRBJ2-2; the D gene remains uncertain. This clonotype originated in a man between 18 and 29 years old who received the YFV17D yellow fever vaccine. At the DNA level, the sequence is TGTGCCAGCAGCTCCCTCCGTGGGACGAACACCGGGGAGCTGTTTTTT. Translated, it gives CASSSLRGTNTGELFF. Full variable domain (CDR3 extended with the reference TRBV11-2 and TRBJ2-2 proteins): EAGVAQSPRYKIIEKRQSVAFWCNPISGHATLYWYQQILGQGPKLLIQFQNNGVVDDSQLPKDRFSAERLKGVDSTLKIQPAKLEDSAVYLCASSSLRGTNTGELFFGEGSRLTVL.